This T cell receptor (beta chain) was sequenced during a study of blood T cell repertoires in COVID-19 (dated by TCRdb to 2019 to 2021). Concerning the study at large: Samples covering the acute and convalescent phases of COVID-19 were provided by collaborators in the United States, Italy and Spain. The prospective study material was composed of cDNA or gDNA derived from T cells, B-cell-depleted T cells, or PBMCs. The dataset comprised deeply sampled blood TCRbeta repertoires from subjects exposed to, actively infected with, or recovered from COVID-19. A de-identified subject ID, COVID-19 status, age in years and sex were almost always included in the sample metadata. Samples came from the ongoing ImmuneRACE study (first 160 participants) plus 1,254 subjects from 6 global collaborators. The repertoires were released in a freely available public database intended as a resource for research on the immune response to SARS-CoV-2. HLA class I and class II types, where available, came from metadata supplied by the sample provider rather than from assay-based typing.

Points on this clone: No antigen is known for it. No qualities accompany the bases; no much larger clone lies one base away.

Its CDR3 holds 11 amino acids, cysteine through phenylalanine. Kept here is only the CDR3 DNA, which spans 33 bases and is read in frame from base 1. V and J lose 6 bases and 1 base, and a span of 3 bases separates them. The germline V gene gives CDR1 as MDHEN and CDR2 as SYDVKM. Whole blood was collected in K2EDTA tubes by collaborating institutions according to the institutions' own protocols. For TCRbeta analysis, collaborators shipped samples as frozen whole blood, isolated PBMCs, or DNA extracted from either of those sample types. TCRbeta CDR3 regions were amplified from genomic DNA by means of the immunoSEQ Assay, a bias-controlled multiplex PCR. The authors processed their data as follows. The number of nucleated cells in each sample was estimated by amplification of reference gene primers within the assay. To quantify the absolute abundance of each unique TCRbeta CDR3 rearrangement, sequence reads were collapsed and filtered. Productive Simpson clonality was computed per sample as the square root of Simpson's diversity index over productive rearrangements. Here the immuneACCESS table is served through TCRdb, limited to in-frame sequences with V and J called. Missing clones are a known gap in these copies; in checked studies unresolved V genes cover under half, and the rest lacks a known reason. V and J calls and clone size are as listed in that table; D and trimming were resolved from the DNA. This sample has about 120,000 clones in its table, and about four fifths of those were observed once. 8.5% to 12% of the sample goes to the ten largest clones.

Broader findings and caveats from the paper: Clinical and demographic metadata were provided uncurated, with the amount varying by source and participant.

This clonotype was obtained from a human donor in a cohort sampled during active COVID-19. The chain employs TRBV28 and TRBJ1-2; the D gene assignment is ambiguous. Sequenced: peripheral blood. CDR3 protein: CASSVNYGYTF. The nucleotides are TGTGCCAGCAGCGTTAACTATGGCTACACCTTC.